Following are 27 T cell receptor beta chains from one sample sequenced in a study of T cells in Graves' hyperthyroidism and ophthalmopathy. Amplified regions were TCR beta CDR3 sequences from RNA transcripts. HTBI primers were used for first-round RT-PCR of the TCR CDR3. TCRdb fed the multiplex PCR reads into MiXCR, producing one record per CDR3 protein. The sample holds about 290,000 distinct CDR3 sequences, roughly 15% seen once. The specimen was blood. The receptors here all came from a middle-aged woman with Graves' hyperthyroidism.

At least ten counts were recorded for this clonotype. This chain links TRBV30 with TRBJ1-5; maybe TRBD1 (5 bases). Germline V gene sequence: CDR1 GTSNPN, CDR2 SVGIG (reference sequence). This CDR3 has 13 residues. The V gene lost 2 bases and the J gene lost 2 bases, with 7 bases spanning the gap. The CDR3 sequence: CAWSIRGNQPQHF. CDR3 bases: TGTGCCTGGAGTATCAGGGGCAATCAGCCCCAGCATTTT.

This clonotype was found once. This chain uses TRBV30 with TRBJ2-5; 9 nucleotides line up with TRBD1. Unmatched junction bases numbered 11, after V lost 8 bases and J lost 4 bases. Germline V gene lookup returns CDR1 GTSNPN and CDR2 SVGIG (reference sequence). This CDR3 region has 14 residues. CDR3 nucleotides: TGTGCCAGCAGCCCGGACAGGGGATTAGAGACCCAGTACTTC. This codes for CASSPDRGLETQYF.

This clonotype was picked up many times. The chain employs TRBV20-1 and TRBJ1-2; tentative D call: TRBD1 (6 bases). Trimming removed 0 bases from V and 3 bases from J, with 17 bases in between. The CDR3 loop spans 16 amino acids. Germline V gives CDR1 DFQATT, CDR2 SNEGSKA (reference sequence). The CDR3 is CSARDPRGGGDYGYTF. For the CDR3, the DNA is TGCAGTGCTAGAGACCCTCGAGGAGGGGGGGACTATGGCTACACCTTC.

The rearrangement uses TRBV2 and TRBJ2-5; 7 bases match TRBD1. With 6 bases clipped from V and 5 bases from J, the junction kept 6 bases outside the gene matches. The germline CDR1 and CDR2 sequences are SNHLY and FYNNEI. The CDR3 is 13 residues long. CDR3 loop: CASSGTAGETQYF. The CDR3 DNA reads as TGTGCCAGCAGCGGGACAGCCGGGGAGACCCAGTACTTC.

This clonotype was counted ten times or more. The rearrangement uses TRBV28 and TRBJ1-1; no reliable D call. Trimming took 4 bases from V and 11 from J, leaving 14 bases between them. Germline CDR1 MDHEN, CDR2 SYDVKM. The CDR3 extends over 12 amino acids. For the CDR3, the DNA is TGTGCCAGCAGTTCTACCGAGAGGCCCGCTTTCTTT. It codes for CASSSTERPAFF.

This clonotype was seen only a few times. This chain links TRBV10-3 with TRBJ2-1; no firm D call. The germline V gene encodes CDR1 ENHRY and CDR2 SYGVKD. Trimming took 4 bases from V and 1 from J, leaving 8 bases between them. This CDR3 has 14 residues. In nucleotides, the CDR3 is TGTGCCATCAGTGGAGTCGGGTCCTACAATGAGCAGTTCTTC. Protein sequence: CAISGVGSYNEQFF.

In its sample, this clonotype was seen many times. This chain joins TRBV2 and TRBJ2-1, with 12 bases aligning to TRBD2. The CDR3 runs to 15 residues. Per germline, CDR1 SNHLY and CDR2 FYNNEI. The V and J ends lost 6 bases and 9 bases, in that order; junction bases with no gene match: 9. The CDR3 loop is CASSATTSGSGEQFF. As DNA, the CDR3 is TGTGCCAGCAGCGCCACGACTAGCGGGAGCGGTGAGCAGTTCTTC.

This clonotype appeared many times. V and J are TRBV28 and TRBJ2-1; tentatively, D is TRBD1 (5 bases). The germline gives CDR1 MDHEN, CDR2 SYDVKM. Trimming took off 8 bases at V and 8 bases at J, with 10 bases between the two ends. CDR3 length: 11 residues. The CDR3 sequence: CASGHSDEQFF. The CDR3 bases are TGTGCCAGCGGACATTCGGATGAGCAGTTCTTC.

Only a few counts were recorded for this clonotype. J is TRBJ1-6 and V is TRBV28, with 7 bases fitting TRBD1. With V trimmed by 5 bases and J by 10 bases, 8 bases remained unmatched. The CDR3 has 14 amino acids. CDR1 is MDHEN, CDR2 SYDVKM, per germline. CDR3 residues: CASSKQGYDSPLHF. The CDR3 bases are TGTGCCAGCAGTAAACAGGGGTACGACTCACCCCTCCACTTT.

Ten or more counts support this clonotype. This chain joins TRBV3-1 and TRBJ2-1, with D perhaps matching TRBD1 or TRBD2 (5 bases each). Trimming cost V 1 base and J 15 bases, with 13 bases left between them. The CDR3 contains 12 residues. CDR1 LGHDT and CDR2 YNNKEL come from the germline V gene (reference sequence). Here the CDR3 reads CASSQGGDHGFF. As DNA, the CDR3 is TGTGCCAGCAGCCAAGGTGGGGACCACGGGTTCTTC.

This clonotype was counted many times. CDR3 amino acids: CASSLGRQGALRGYTF. The DNA of the CDR3 is TGTGCCAGCAGCCTCGGTCGACAGGGGGCTTTAAGGGGCTACACCTTC. The chain has TRBV28 and TRBJ1-2, with 10 positions matching TRBD1. V lost 6 bases to trimming and J lost 8 bases; unmatched junction nucleotides: 15. The CDR3 is 16 residues long. Germline V gene lookup returns CDR1 MDHEN and CDR2 SYDVKM.

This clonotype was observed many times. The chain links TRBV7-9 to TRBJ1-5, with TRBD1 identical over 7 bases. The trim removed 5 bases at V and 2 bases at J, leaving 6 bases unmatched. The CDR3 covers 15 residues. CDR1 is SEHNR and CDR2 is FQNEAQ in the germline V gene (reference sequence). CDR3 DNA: TGTGCCAGCAGCACGGGACAGAAAGGCAATCAGCCCCAGCATTTT. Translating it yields CASSTGQKGNQPQHF.

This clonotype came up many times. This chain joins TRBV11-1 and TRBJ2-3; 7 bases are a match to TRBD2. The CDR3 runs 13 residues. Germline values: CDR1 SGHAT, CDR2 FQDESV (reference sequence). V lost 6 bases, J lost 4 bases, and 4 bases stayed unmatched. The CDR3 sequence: CASRFAGADTQYF. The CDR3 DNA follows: TGTGCCAGCAGATTTGCGGGGGCAGATACGCAGTATTTT.

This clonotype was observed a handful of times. Here the CDR3 reads CASSSGGANTEAFF. In DNA, the CDR3 is TGTGCCAGCAGTTCAGGGGGTGCTAACACTGAAGCTTTCTTT. This chain connects TRBV6-1 to TRBJ1-1; 7 bases line up with TRBD1. The CDR3 has 14 amino acids. With 5 bases clipped from V and 2 bases from J, the junction kept 5 bases outside the gene matches. CDR1 and CDR2 from the germline V gene are MNHNS and SASEGT.

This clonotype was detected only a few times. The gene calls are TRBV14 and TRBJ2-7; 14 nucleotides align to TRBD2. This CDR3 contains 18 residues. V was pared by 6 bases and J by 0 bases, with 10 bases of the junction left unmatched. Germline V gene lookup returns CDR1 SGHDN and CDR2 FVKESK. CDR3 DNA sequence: TGTGCCAGCAGTCCTGGGACTAGCGGGAGTCTTCCCTCCTACGAGCAGTACTTC. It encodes CASSPGTSGSLPSYEQYF.

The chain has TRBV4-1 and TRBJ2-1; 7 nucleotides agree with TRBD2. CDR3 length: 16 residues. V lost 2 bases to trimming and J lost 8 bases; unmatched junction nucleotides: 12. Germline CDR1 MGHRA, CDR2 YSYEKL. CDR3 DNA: TGCGCCAGCAGCCAACTGCAGGGCCCGGCGGGGGATGAGCAGTTCTTC. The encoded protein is CASSQLQGPAGDEQFF.

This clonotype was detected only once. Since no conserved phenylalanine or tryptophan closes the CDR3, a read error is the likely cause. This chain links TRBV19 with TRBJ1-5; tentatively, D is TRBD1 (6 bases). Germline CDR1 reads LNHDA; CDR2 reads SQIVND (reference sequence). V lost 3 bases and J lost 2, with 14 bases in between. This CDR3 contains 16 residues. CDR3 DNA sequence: TGTGCCAGTAGTATGAGGCAGGGGAAGGGCAATCAGCCCCAGCATTGT. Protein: CASSMRQGKGNQPQHC.

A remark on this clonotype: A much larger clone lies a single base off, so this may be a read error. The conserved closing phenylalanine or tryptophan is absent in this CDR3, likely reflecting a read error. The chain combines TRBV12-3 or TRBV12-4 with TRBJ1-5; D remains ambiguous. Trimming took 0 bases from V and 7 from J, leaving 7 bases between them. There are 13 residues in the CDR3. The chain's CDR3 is CASSLAWGQPQHL. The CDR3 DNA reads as TGTGCCAGCAGTTTAGCTTGGGGACAGCCCCAGCATCTT.

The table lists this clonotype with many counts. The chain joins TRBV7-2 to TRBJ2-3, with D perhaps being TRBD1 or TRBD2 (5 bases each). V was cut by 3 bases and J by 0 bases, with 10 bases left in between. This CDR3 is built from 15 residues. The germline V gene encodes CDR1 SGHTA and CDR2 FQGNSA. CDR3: CASSLRGTSTDTQYF. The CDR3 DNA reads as TGTGCCAGCAGCTTGAGGGGAACTAGCACAGATACGCAGTATTTT. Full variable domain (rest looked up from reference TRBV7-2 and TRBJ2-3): GAGVSQSPSNKVTEKGKDVELRCDPISGHTALYWYRQSLGQGLEFLIYFQGNSAPDKSGLPSDRFSAERTGGSVSTLTIQRTQQEDSAVYLCASSLRGTSTDTQYFGPGTRLTVL.

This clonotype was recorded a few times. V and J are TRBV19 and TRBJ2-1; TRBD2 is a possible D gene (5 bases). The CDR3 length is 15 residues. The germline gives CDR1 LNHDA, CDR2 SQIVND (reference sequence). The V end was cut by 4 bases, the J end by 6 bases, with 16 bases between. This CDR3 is CASSNPRGSSNEQFF. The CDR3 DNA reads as TGTGCCAGTAGTAACCCCCGAGGGAGTTCCAATGAGCAGTTCTTC.

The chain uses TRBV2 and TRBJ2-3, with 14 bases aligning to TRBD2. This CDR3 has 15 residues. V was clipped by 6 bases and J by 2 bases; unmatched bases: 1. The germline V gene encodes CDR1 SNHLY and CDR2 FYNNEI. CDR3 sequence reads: CASRTSGRDTDTQYF. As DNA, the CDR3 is TGTGCCAGCAGGACTAGCGGGAGGGACACAGATACGCAGTATTTT.

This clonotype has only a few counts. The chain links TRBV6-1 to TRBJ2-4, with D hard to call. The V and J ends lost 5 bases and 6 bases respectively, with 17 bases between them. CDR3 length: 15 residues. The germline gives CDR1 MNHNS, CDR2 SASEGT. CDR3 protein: CASSSGDLGGNIQYF. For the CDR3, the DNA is TGTGCCAGCAGTTCCGGTGACTTAGGTGGAAACATTCAGTACTTC.

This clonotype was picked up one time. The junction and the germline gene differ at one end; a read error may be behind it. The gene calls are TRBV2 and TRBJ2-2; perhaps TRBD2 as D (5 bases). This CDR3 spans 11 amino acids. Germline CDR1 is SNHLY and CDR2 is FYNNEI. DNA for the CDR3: TGTGCCAGCAGCGTTACCGGGGAGCAGTTTTTT. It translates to CASSVTGEQFF.

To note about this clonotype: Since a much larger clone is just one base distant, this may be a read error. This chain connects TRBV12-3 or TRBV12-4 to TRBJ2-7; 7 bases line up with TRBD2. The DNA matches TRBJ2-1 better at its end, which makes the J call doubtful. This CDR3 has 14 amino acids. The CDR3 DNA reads TGTGCCAGCAGTTTCGGGGGGAGCTCCAATGAGCAGTTCTTC. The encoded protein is CASSFGGSSNEQFF.

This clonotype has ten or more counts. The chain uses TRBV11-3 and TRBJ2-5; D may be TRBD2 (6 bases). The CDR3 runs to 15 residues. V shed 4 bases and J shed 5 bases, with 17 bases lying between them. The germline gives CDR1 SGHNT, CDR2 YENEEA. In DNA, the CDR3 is TGTGCCAGCAGCTCCGGGACTGGAGGGGTCGAGACCCAGTACTTC. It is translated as CASSSGTGGVETQYF. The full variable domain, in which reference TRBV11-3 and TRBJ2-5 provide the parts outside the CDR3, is EAGVVQSPRYKIIEKKQPVAFWCNPISGHNTLYWYLQNLGQGPELLIRYENEEAVDDSQLPKDRFSAERLKGVDSTLKIQPAELGDSAVYLCASSSGTGGVETQYFGPGTRLLVL.

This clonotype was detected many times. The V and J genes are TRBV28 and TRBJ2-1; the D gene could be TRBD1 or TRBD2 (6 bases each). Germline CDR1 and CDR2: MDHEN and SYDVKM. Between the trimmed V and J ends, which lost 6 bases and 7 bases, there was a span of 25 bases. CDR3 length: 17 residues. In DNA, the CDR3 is TGTGCCAGCAGGGCCTCGCGTCGGGGGCTTATGAGGAATGAGCAGTTCTTC. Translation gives CASRASRRGLMRNEQFF.

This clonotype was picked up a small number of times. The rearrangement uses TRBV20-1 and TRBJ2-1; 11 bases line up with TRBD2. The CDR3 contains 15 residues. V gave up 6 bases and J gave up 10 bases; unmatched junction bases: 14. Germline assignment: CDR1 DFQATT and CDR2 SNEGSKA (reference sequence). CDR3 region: CSAWAPGLAETEQFF. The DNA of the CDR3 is TGCAGTGCATGGGCCCCGGGACTAGCGGAAACCGAGCAGTTCTTC.